The entry that follows covers one TCR beta chain sequence. The sample carries other DNA sequences with the same CDR3. Under the authors' procedure: Estimation of nucleated cell counts relied on the amplification of reference gene primers. Sequencing was performed with immunoSEQ multiplex PCR; in TCRdb, only in-frame clones are kept and a portion is missing. V, J and clone size reflect that table, while D and trimming were determined from the DNA. Here the sample spans 65,000 to 90,000 clones, 87% being singletons. The trim removed 2 bases at V and 3 bases at J, leaving 3 bases unmatched. Germline V gene sequence: CDR1 SGDLS, CDR2 YYNGEE. This CDR3 has 14 amino acids. This entry comes from a study of blood T cell repertoires in COVID-19. Study-level background: COVID-19 samples from acute and convalescent phases originated in the United States, Italy and Spain. T cells, B-cell-depleted T cells, or PBMCs supplied cDNA or gDNA.

This receptor was identified in a woman aged 45-60 years with active or convalescent COVID-19. Sequencing was performed on peripheral blood. V and J are TRBV9 and TRBJ2-7; TRBD1 aligns across 9 bases. The DNA of the CDR3 is TGTGCCAGCAGCGTCGCGACAGGGGGCTACGAGCAGTACTTC. Amino acids: CASSVATGGYEQYF. The full variable domain, rest sourced from reference TRBV9 and TRBJ2-7, is DSGVTQTPKHLITATGQRVTLRCSPRSGDLSVYWYQQSLDQGLQFLIQYYNGEERAKGNILERFSAQQFPDLHSELNLSSLELGDSALYFCASSVATGGYEQYFGPGTRLTVT.